One and the same sample provided the 4 T cell receptor beta chains below, sequenced in a study of T cell repertoires in cytomegalovirus infection. TCRdb fed the reads into MiXCR, producing one record per CDR3 protein. Of 200,000 to 300,000 distinct CDR3 sequences in the sample, roughly an eighth were seen once. Sequenced material: PBMCs. All receptors derive from a human donor in good health (CMV status not recorded). Some clones in this sample may be carry-over from other donors' samples.

Ten or more counts support this clonotype. The CDR3 nucleotides are TGTGCCAGCTCACCACTACCCTCGGACAGGGTAGCCATGAACACTGAAGCTTTCTTT. Residues: CASSPLPSDRVAMNTEAFF. This chain connects TRBV18 to TRBJ1-1; 8 positions match TRBD1. Trimming removed 1 base from V and 0 bases from J; junction bases left unmatched: 13. Germline V gene data show CDR1 as KGHSH and CDR2 as LQKENI. CDR3 size: 19 residues.

The gene calls are TRBV11-1 and TRBJ2-7; 7 nucleotides align to TRBD1. CDR1 and CDR2 (germline): SGHAT, FQDESV (reference sequence). The CDR3 length is 13 residues. Trimming removed 6 bases from V and 1 base from J; junction bases left unmatched: 3. The CDR3 loop reads CASRPGQSYEQYF. The CDR3 DNA sequence: TGTGCCAGCAGGCCGGGACAGTCCTACGAGCAGTACTTC. Looking up the rest from reference TRBV11-1 and TRBJ2-7 gives the full variable domain: EAEVAQSPRYKITEKSQAVAFWCDPISGHATLYWYRQILGQGPELLVQFQDESVVDDSQLPKDRFSAERLKGVDSTLKIQPAELGDSAMYLCASRPGQSYEQYFGPGTRLTVT.

There are a few counts of this clonotype. The chain joins TRBV10-3 to TRBJ2-3, with D uncertain. This CDR3 contains 14 residues. Germline CDR1 reads ENHRY; CDR2 reads SYGVKD. V lost 3 bases to trimming and J lost 2 bases, with 9 bases between them. The CDR3 sequence: CAISESGTTDTQYF. The CDR3 nucleotides read TGTGCCATCAGTGAAAGTGGCACCACAGATACGCAGTATTTT.

This clonotype appeared a few times. The chain carries TRBV10-1 and TRBJ1-2, with D maybe TRBD1 (6 bases). Germline V lookup: CDR1 WNHNN, CDR2 SYGVQD (reference sequence). This CDR3 is 13 amino acids long. V was cut by 6 bases and J by 4 bases, with 12 bases left in between. The CDR3 protein is CASSNRAGYGYTF. The CDR3 region has the DNA TGCGCCAGCAGCAACAGGGCAGGCTATGGCTACACCTTC.